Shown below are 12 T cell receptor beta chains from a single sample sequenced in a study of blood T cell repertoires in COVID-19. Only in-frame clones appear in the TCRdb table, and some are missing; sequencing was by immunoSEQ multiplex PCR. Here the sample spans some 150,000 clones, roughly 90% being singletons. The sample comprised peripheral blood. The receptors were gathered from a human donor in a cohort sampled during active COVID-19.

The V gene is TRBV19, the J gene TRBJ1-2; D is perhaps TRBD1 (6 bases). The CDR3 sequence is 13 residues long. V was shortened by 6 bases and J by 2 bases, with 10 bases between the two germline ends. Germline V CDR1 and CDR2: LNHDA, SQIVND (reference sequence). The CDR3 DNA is TGTGCCAGTAGCTGGGGGCTCAACTATGGCTACACCTTC. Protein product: CASSWGLNYGYTF.

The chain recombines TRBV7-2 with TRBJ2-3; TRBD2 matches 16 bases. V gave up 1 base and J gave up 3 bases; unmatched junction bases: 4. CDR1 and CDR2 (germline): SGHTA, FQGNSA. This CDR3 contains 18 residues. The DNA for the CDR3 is TGTGCCAGCAGCTTAGAGGGACTAGCGGGGGGGCTTACAGATACGCAGTATTTT. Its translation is CASSLEGLAGGLTDTQYF. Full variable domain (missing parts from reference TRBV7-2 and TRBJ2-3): GAGVSQSPSNKVTEKGKDVELRCDPISGHTALYWYRQSLGQGLEFLIYFQGNSAPDKSGLPSDRFSAERTGGSVSTLTIQRTQQEDSAVYLCASSLEGLAGGLTDTQYFGPGTRLTVL.

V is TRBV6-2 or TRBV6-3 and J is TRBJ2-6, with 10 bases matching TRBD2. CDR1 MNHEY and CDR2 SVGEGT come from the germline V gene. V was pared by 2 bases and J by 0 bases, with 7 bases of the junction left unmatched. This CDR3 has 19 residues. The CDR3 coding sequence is TGTGCCAGCAGTTACGAAAGACTAGCGGGCCTCTCTGGGGCCAACGTCCTGACTTTC. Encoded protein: CASSYERLAGLSGANVLTF.

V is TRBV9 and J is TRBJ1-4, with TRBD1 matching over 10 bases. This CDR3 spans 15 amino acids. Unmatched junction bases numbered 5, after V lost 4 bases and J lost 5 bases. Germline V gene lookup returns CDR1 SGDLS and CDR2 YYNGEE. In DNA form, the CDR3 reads TGTGCCAGCAGCTCTGGGACAGGGGTCAATGAAAAACTGTTTTTT. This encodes CASSSGTGVNEKLFF.

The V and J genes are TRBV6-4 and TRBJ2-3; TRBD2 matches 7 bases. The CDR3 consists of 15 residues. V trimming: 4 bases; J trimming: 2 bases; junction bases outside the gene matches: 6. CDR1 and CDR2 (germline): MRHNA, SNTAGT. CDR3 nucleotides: TGTGCCAGCAGTGCTGGGGGGGATCCCACAGATACGCAGTATTTT. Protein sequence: CASSAGGDPTDTQYF.

CDR3 in amino acids: CASSIAQGGASPLHF. The CDR3 nucleotides are TGTGCCAGTAGTATAGCGCAGGGAGGCGCTTCACCCCTCCACTTT. The chain employs TRBV19 and TRBJ1-6, with D perhaps TRBD1 (5 bases). Trimming removed 1 base from V and 9 bases from J, with 13 bases in between. This CDR3 contains 15 residues. Germline assignment: CDR1 LNHDA and CDR2 SQIVND (reference sequence).

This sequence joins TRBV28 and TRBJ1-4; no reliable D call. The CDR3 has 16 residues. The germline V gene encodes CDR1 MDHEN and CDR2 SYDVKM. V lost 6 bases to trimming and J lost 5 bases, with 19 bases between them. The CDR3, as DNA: TGTGCCAGCAGCCCGCGAGTAACTTCCTTAAATGAAAAACTGTTTTTT. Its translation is CASSPRVTSLNEKLFF. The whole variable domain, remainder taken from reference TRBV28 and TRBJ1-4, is DVKVTQSSRYLVKRTGEKVFLECVQDMDHENMFWYRQDPGLGLRLIYFSYDVKMKEKGDIPEGYSVSREKKERFSLILESASTNQTSMYLCASSPRVTSLNEKLFFGSGTQLSVL.

The DNA for the CDR3 is TGCGCCAGCAGCTCACTAGCGGGGGGATACAATGAGCAGTTCTTC. Its translation is CASSSLAGGYNEQFF. The chain employs TRBV5-1 and TRBJ2-1, with 12 bases that match TRBD2. J gave up 4 bases and V 3 bases, and 2 bases lay outside the gene matches. The CDR3 has 15 residues. Germline loops: CDR1 SGHRS, CDR2 YFSETQ.

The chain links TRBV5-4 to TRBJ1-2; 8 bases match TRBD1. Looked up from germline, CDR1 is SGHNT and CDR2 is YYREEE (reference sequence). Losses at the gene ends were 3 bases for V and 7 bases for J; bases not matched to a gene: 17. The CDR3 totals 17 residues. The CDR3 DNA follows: TGTGCCAGCAGCTCGTTCAGCGACAGGGGTTCCCGGAGTGGCTACACCTTC. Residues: CASSSFSDRGSRSGYTF.

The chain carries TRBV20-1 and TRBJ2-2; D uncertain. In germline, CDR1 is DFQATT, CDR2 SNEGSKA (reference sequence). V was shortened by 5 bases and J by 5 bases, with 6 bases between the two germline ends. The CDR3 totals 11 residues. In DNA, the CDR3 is TGCAGTGCTCCGCGAACCGGGGAGCTGTTTTTT. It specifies CSAPRTGELFF.

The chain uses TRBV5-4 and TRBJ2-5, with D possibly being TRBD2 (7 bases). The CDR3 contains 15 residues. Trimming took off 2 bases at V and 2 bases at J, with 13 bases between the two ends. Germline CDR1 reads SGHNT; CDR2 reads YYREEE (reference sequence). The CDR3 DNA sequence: TGTGCCAGCAGCTTAGGGGGGAGGGCACAAGAGACCCAGTACTTC. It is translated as CASSLGGRAQETQYF.

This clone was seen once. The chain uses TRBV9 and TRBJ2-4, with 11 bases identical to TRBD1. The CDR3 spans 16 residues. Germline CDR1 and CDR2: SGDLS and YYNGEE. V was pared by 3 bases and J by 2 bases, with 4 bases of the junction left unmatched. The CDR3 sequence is CASSAGTGGSKNIQYF. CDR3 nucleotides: TGTGCCAGCAGCGCTGGGACAGGGGGTTCCAAAAACATTCAGTACTTC.